These 10 T cell receptor beta chains were sequenced from one sample in a study of graft-versus-host responses after intestinal transplantation. Measured with immunoSEQ multiplex PCR; TCRdb has only the in-frame clones, and not every one. The table lists 71,000 or so clones, roughly 88% of them singletons. What these receptors recognize is not known. Sequences were derived from unstimulated CD8+ T cells sorted from spleen or lymph node cells, sampled before intestinal transplant. The source is a human donor who received an intestinal transplant.

CDR3 coding DNA: TGCGCCAGCAGCCAAGTATCAGCGACAGGGGCGGACGAGCAGTACTTC. Translated: CASSQVSATGADEQYF. The genes are TRBV4-1 and TRBJ2-5; 8 positions agree with TRBD1. The DNA end is more similar to TRBJ2-7, so the J call may be wrong. Per the germline V gene, CDR1 is MGHRA and CDR2 is YSYEKL. This CDR3 comprises 16 residues.

The chain couples TRBV19 to TRBJ2-7; D is unclear. Germline V gene sequence: CDR1 LNHDA, CDR2 SQIVND (reference sequence). The CDR3 extends over 13 amino acids. V was clipped by 3 bases and J by 4 bases, with 10 bases between them. The CDR3 region is CASSISAVYEQYF. The CDR3 DNA follows: TGTGCCAGTAGTATTAGTGCGGTTTACGAGCAGTACTTC.

The chain joins TRBV25-1 to TRBJ2-1; 10 bases match TRBD2. This CDR3 region has 14 residues. The junction had 5 bases not matched to a gene; V was cut back by 5 bases and J by 7 bases. The germline CDR1 and CDR2 sequences are MGHDK and SYGVNS. The CDR3 bases are TGTGCCAGCAGTTCTTCTAGCGGGGGTAATGAGCAGTTCTTC. Protein sequence: CASSSSSGGNEQFF.

The genes are TRBV2 and TRBJ2-7; D is unclear. Germline CDR1 and CDR2: SNHLY and FYNNEI. V was shortened by 0 bases and J by 5 bases, with 8 bases between the two germline ends. The CDR3 has 13 amino acids. The DNA of the CDR3 is TGTGCCAGCAGTGAAGCTTTCAGAAACGAGCAGTACTTC. Protein sequence: CASSEAFRNEQYF.

In its sample, this clone was seen once. The genes are TRBV13 and TRBJ1-3; D not certain. V lost 0 bases and J lost 0, with 3 bases in between. This CDR3 comprises 14 residues. Germline lookup yields CDR1 PRHDT and CDR2 FYEKMQ (reference sequence). In DNA form, the CDR3 reads TGTGCCAGCAGCTTAGGTAACTCTGGAAACACCATATATTTT. This encodes CASSLGNSGNTIYF.

This chain joins TRBV7-6 and TRBJ2-7; D possibly corresponds to TRBD2 (6 bases). The V end lost 5 bases, the J end lost 3 bases, and 17 bases lay between the germline ends. The germline gives CDR1 SGHVS, CDR2 FNYEAQ. CDR3 length equals 15 residues. Written as DNA, the CDR3 is TGTGCCAGCAGCGTTAATCTAGCGCCGCTCTACGAGCAGTACTTC. This sequence encodes CASSVNLAPLYEQYF.

The chain combines TRBV18 with TRBJ2-2, with D possibly being TRBD2 (7 bases). The V end was cut by 3 bases, the J end by 7 bases, with 18 bases between. The CDR3 runs to 16 residues. The germline V gene has CDR1 KGHSH and CDR2 LQKENI. Here the CDR3 DNA reads TGTGCCAGCTCACCCCCATTGTGGGGGGGCATCGGGGAGCTGTTTTTT. This encodes CASSPPLWGGIGELFF.

This clone was found once. The gene calls are TRBV7-8 and TRBJ2-6; maybe TRBD1 (6 bases). The germline CDR1 and CDR2 sequences are SGHVS and FQNEAQ. The CDR3 is 16 residues long. Trimming shortened V by 3 bases and J by 0 bases, and 9 bases separated the two germline ends. CDR3 loop: CASSFPGDSGANVLTF. The CDR3 nucleotides read TGTGCCAGCAGCTTTCCAGGGGACTCTGGGGCCAACGTCCTGACTTTC.

V gene TRBV13 combines with J gene TRBJ1-2; the match to TRBD1 covers 9 bases. CDR1 is PRHDT, CDR2 FYEKMQ, per germline (reference sequence). V shed 4 bases and J 6 bases; nucleotides not matched to a gene: 12. CDR3 length: 16 residues. CDR3 region: CASSSLGDRVRHGYTF. For the CDR3, the DNA is TGTGCCAGCAGCTCCCTGGGGGACAGGGTGCGCCATGGCTACACCTTC.

A single count supports this clone. The gene calls are TRBV4-1 and TRBJ2-7, with TRBD2 matching 8 bases. With V trimmed by 0 bases and J by 2 bases, 6 bases remained unmatched. Germline V gives CDR1 MGHRA, CDR2 YSYEKL. The CDR3 is 16 amino acids. CDR3 in amino acids: CASSQDRVAGTYEQYF. The CDR3 DNA sequence: TGCGCCAGCAGCCAAGATAGGGTAGCGGGGACCTACGAGCAGTACTTC.